This TCR beta chain was sequenced during a study of cytomegalovirus exposure and HLA in healthy donors. For the study at large: One earlier analysis, a look at approximately 190 million T cells, found some 120 million unique TCR beta sequences.

PCR used 60 Vbeta primers and 13 Jbeta primers. Assay: immunoSEQ multiplex PCR; the TCRdb copy retains only in-frame clones and omits some. The table shows some 150,000 clones, with 80% occurring only once. CDR1 is MDHEN, CDR2 SYDVKM, per germline. The V and J ends lost 3 bases and 7 bases respectively, with 10 bases between them. There are 13 residues in the CDR3. Worth noting for this clone: Its specificity is unknown.

Findings of the study overall: Cytomegalovirus status, reportedly, was diagnosed with high specificity and sensitivity by the classifier. Earlier findings revealed that most TCR beta V segments proved productive either about 87% or about 30% of the time.

Sequenced: PBMCs. The receptor comes from a male donor in good health and CMV-seronegative. The chain carries TRBV28 and TRBJ1-5; D remains ambiguous. CDR3 in DNA: TGTGCCAGCAGTTTGATAGGGAGGCAGCCCCAGCATTTT. It specifies CASSLIGRQPQHF.